This TCR beta chain originates from a study of cytomegalovirus exposure and HLA in healthy donors. Germline-derived CDR1 and CDR2 are LGHNT and FRNRAP. The CDR3 totals 19 residues. With 3 bases clipped from V and 0 bases from J, the junction kept 12 bases outside the gene matches. Clones were read by immunoSEQ multiplex PCR, and TCRdb kept only the in-frame ones, dropping some. Here the sample spans fewer than 200,000 clones, less than 90% being singletons. Sequenced input: PBMCs. The sequence was collected from a woman aged 25 to 39 in good health and CMV-seronegative. J is TRBJ2-1 and V is TRBV12-5; 9 nucleotides match TRBD2. CDR3 sequence: CASGFKASGAYSSYNEQFF. In DNA form, the CDR3 reads TGTGCTAGTGGTTTTAAGGCTAGCGGGGCCTATAGCTCCTACAATGAGCAGTTCTTC.